Ten or more counts support the clone carrying this T cell receptor beta chain. Its antigen is unknown. Germline V gives CDR1 LNHDA, CDR2 SQIVND (reference sequence). The CDR3 is 16 residues long. The V end was cut by 5 bases, the J end by 1 base, with 15 bases between. Excluded were patients with other autoimmune diseases, uncontrolled infections, pregnancy or lactation. These data are taken from a study of Graves' ophthalmopathy and Graves' hyperthyroidism. Study-level results: Blood also held most thyroid clonotypes expanded above 0.001 frequency. With over 85% sensitivity and less than 83% specificity, a 13-signature model separated ophthalmopathy from stable hyperthyroidism.

RNA served as the template for amplifying TCR beta CDR3 regions. RT-PCR with HTBI primers came first, then second-round multiplex PCR. TCRdb reprocessed the multiplex PCR reads via MiXCR and lists one record per CDR3 protein. The profile shows over 450,000 distinct CDR3 sequences, approximately 15% of them singletons. The rearrangement uses TRBV19 and TRBJ1-5; D perhaps matches TRBD1 (6 bases). The sequenced sample was blood. This receptor was identified in a woman aged 25 to 45 with Graves' ophthalmopathy. The CDR3 loop reads CASSPGTSSSNQPQHF. In DNA, the CDR3 is TGTGCCAGTAGTCCCGGGACATCTTCAAGCAATCAGCCCCAGCATTTT. Full variable domain (rest looked up from reference TRBV19 and TRBJ1-5): DGGITQSPKYLFRKEGQNVTLSCEQNLNHDAMYWYRQDPGQGLRLIYYSQIVNDFQKGDIAEGYSVSREKKESFPLTVTSAQKNPTAFYLCASSPGTSSSNQPQHFGDGTRLSIL.